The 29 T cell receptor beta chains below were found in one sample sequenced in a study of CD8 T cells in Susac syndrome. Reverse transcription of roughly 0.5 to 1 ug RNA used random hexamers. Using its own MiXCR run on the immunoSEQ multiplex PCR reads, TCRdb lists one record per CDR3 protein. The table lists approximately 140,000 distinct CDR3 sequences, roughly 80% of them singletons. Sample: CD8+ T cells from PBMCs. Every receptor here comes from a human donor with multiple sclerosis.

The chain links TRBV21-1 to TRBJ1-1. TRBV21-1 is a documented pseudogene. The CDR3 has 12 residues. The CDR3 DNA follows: TGTGCCAGCTCTGCCGCCTCAGCTGAAGCTTTCTTT. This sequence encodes CASSAASAEAFF.

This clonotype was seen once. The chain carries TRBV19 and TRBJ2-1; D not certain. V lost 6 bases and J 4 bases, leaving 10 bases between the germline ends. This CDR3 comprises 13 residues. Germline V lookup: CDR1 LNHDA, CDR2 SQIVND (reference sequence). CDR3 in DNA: TGTGCCAGTAGAGACCAGCTATACAATGAGCAGTTCTTC. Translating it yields CASRDQLYNEQFF.

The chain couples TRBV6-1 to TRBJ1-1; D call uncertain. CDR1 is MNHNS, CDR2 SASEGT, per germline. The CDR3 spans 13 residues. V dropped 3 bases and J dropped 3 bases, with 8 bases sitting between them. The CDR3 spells CASSDREDTEAFF. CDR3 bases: TGTGCCAGCAGTGATAGGGAGGACACTGAAGCTTTCTTT.

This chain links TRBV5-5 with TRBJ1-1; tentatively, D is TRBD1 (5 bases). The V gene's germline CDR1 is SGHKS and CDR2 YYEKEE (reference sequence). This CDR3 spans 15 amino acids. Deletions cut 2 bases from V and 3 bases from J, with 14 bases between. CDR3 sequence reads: CASSFTAGLDTEAFF. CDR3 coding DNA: TGTGCCAGCAGCTTTACTGCAGGGTTGGACACTGAAGCTTTCTTT.

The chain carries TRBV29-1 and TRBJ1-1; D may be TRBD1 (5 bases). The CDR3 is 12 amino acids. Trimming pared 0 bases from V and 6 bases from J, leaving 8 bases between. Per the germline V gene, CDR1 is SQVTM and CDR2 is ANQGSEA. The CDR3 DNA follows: TGCAGCGTTGAAGACCAGGGCCCTGAAGCTTTCTTT. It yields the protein CSVEDQGPEAFF.

The CDR3 protein is CASSFAGSSYNSPLHF. DNA of the CDR3: TGTGCCAGCAGTTTTGCAGGTAGCTCCTATAATTCACCCCTCCACTTT. The rearrangement uses TRBV28 and TRBJ1-6, with D uncertain. The V and J ends lost 3 bases and 0 bases respectively, with 9 bases between them. The CDR3 length is 16 residues. Per the germline V gene, CDR1 is MDHEN and CDR2 is SYDVKM.

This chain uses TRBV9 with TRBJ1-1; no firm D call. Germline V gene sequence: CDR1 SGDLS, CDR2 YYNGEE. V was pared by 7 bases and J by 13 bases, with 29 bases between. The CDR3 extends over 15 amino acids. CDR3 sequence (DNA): TGTGCCAGCCACCCGGTGGGCCCACGAACACTGAAGCTTTTCTTT. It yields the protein CASHPVGPRTLKLFF.

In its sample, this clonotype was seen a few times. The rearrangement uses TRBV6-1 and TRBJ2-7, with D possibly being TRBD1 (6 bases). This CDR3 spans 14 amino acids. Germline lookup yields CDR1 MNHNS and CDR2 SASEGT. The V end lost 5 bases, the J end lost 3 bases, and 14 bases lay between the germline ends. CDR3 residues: CASSSRTEDYEQYF. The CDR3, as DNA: TGTGCCAGCAGTTCGCGGACAGAAGACTACGAGCAGTACTTC.

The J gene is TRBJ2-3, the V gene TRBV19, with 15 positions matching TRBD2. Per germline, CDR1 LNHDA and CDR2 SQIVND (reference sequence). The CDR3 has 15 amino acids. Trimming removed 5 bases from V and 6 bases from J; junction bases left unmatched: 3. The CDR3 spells CASSPGTSGRDTQYF. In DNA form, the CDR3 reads TGTGCCAGTAGTCCCGGGACTAGCGGGAGGGATACGCAGTATTTT.

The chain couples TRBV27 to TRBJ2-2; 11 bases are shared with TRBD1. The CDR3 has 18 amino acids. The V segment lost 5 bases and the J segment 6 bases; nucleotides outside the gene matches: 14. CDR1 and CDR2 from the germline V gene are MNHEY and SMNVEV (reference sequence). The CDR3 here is CASSQFSGQGVNAGELFF. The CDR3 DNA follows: TGTGCCAGCAGTCAGTTCTCGGGACAGGGGGTGAATGCCGGGGAGCTGTTTTTT.

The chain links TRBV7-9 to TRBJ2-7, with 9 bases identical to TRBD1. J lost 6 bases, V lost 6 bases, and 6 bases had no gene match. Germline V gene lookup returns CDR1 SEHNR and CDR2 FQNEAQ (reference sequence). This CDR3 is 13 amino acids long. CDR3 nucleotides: TGTGCCAGCAGTACCGGGACAGGGCTCGAGCAGTACGTC. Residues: CASSTGTGLEQYV.

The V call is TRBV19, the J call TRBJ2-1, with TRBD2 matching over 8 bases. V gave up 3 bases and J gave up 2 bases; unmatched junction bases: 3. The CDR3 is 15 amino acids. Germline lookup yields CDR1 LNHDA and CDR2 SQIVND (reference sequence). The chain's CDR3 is CASSIGLAPYNEQFF. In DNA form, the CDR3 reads TGTGCCAGTAGTATCGGACTAGCCCCCTACAATGAGCAGTTCTTC.

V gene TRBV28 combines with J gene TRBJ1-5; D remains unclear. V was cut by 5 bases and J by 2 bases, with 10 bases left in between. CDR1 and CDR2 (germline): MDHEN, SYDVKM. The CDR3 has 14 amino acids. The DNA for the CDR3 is TGTGCCAGCAGTGGAGAGCAGGGCAATCAGCCCCAGCATTTT. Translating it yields CASSGEQGNQPQHF.

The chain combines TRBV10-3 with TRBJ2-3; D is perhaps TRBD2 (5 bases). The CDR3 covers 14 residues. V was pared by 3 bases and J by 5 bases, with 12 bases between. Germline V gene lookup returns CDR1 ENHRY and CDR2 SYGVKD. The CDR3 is CAISDLEAGDTQYF. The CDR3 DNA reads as TGTGCCATCAGTGATCTGGAGGCGGGAGATACGCAGTATTTT.

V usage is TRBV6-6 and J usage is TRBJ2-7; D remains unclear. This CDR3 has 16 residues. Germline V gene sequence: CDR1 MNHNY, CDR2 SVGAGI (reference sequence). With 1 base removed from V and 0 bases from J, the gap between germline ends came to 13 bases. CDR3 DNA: TGTGCCAGCAGTTACTTTGCACTTTACACCTCCTACGAGCAGTACTTC. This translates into CASSYFALYTSYEQYF.

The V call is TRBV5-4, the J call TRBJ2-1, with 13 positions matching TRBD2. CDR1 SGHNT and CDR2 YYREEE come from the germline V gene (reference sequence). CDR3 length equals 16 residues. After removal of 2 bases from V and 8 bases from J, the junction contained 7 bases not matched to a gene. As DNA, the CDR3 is TGTGCCAGCAGCTTCGGGACTAGCGGGATGAGCGATGAGCAGTTCTTC. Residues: CASSFGTSGMSDEQFF.

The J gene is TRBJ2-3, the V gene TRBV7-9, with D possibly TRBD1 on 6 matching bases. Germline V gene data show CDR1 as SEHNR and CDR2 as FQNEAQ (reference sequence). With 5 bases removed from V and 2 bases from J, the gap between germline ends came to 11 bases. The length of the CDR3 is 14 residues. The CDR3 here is CASSLDSNTDTQYF. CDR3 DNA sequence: TGTGCCAGCAGCCTGGACAGCAACACAGATACGCAGTATTTT.

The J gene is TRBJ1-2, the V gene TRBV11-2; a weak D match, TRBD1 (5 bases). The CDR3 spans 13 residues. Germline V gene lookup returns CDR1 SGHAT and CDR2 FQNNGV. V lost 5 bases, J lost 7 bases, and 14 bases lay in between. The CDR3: CASSLGRVAGYTF. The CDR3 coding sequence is TGTGCCAGCAGCCTGGGGCGAGTGGCTGGCTACACCTTC.

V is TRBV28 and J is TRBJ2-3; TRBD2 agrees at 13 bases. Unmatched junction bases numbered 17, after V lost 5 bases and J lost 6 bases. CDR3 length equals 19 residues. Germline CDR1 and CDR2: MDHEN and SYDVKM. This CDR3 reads CASSMDRWTSGGIFDTQYF. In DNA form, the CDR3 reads TGTGCCAGCAGTATGGACAGGTGGACTAGCGGGGGCATCTTCGATACGCAGTATTTT.

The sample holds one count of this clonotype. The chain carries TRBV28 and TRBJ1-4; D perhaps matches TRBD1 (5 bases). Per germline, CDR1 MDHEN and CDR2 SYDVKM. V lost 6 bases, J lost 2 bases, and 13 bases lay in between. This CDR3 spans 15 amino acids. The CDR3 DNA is TGTGCCAGCAGCCCCCTATGGGGCACTAATGAAAAACTGTTTTTT. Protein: CASSPLWGTNEKLFF.

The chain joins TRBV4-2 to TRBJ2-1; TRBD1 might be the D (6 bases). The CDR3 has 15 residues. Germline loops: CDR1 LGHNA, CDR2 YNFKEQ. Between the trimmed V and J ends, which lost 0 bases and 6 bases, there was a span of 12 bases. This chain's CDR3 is CASSQDAGDGNEQFF. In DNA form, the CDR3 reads TGTGCCAGCAGCCAAGATGCAGGGGACGGCAATGAGCAGTTCTTC.

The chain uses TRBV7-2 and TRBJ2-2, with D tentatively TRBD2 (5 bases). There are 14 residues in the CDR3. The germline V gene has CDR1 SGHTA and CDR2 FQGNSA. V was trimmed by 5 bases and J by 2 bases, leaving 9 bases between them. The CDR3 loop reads CASSMDSNTGELFF. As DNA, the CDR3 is TGTGCCAGCAGCATGGACTCAAACACCGGGGAGCTGTTTTTT. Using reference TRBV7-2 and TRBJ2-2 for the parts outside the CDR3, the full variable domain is GAGVSQSPSNKVTEKGKDVELRCDPISGHTALYWYRQSLGQGLEFLIYFQGNSAPDKSGLPSDRFSAERTGGSVSTLTIQRTQQEDSAVYLCASSMDSNTGELFFGEGSRLTVL.

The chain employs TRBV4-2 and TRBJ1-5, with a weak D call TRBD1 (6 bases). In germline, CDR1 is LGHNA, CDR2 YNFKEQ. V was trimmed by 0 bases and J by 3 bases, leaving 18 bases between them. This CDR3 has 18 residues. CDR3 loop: CASSQERGRTALNQPQHF. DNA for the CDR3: TGTGCCAGCAGCCAAGAACGGGGAAGGACAGCCCTCAATCAGCCCCAGCATTTT.

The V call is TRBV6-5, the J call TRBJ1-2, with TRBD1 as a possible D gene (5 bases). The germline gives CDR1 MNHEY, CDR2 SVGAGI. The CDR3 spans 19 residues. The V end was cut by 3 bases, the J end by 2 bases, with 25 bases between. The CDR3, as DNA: TGTGCCAGCAGTTATTCTACCGAAGTGATGTCGGGGGACAACTATGGCTACACCTTC. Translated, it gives CASSYSTEVMSGDNYGYTF.

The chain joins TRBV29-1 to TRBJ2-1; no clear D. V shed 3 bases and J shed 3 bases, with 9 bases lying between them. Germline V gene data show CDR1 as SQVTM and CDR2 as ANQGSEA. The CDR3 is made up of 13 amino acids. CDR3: CSVDMGFYNEQFF. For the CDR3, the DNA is TGCAGCGTTGATATGGGTTTCTACAATGAGCAGTTCTTC.

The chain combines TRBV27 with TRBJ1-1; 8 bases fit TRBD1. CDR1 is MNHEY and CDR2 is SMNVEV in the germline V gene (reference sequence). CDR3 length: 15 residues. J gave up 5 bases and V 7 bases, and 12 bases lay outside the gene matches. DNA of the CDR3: TGTGCCAGCAAGTTTTGGGCCGACAGGGGAACTGAAGCTTTCTTT. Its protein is CASKFWADRGTEAFF.

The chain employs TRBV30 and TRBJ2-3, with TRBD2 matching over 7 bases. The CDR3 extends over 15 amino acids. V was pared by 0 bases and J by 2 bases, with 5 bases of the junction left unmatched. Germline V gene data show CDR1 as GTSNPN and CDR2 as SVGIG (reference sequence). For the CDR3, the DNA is TGTGCCTGGAGTGTAGGGCGGGAGTACACAGATACGCAGTATTTT. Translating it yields CAWSVGREYTDTQYF.

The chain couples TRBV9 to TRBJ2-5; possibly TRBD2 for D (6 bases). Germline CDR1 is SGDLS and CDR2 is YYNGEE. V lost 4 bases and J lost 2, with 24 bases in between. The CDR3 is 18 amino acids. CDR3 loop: CASSPTPSVSRIQETQYF. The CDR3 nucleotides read TGTGCCAGCAGCCCCACCCCTAGCGTTTCTAGGATTCAAGAGACCCAGTACTTC.

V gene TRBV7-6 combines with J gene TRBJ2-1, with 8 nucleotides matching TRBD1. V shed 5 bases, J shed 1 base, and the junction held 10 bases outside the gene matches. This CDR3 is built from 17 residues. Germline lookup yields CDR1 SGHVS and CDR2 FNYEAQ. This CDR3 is CASSPDRGEVSYNEQFF. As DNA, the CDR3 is TGTGCCAGCAGCCCCGACAGGGGCGAGGTATCCTACAATGAGCAGTTCTTC.